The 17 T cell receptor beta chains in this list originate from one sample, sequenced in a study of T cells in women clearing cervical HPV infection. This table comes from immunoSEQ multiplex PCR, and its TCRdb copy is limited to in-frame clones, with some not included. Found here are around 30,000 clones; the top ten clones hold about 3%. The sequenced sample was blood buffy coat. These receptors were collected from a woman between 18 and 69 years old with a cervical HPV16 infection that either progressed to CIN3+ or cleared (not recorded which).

CDR3 region: CASSVAGAGARQETQYF. CDR3 DNA (partial): TGTGCCAGCAGCGTAGCTGGGGCGGGGGCCCGACAAGAGACC. V is TRBV9 and J is TRBJ2-5; a possible D gene is TRBD2 (7 bases). The read is 3 residues too short to cover the CDR3 end, so that end is filled in from the germline J gene. The CDR3 length is 17 residues. V shed 0 bases and J shed 2 bases, with 17 bases lying between them. Germline V gives CDR1 SGDLS, CDR2 YYNGEE.

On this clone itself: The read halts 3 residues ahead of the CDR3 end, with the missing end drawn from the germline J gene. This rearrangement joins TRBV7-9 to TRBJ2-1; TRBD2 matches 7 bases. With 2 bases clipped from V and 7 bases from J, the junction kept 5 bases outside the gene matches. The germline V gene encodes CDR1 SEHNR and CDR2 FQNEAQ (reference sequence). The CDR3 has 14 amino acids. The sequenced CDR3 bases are TGTGCCAGCAGCTTATCCGGGGGGATTAATGAG. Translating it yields CASSLSGGINE. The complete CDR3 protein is CASSLSGGINEQFF.

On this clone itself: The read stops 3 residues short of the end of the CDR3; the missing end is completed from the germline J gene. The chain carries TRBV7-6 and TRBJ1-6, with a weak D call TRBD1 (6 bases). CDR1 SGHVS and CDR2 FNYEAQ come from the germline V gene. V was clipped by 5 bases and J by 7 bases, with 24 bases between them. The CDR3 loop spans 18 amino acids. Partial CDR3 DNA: TGTGCCAGCAGCCCCAAGGCAGGGGCGACGAGGGTGAATTCACCC. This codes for CASSPKAGATRVNSP. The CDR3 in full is CASSPKAGATRVNSPLHF.

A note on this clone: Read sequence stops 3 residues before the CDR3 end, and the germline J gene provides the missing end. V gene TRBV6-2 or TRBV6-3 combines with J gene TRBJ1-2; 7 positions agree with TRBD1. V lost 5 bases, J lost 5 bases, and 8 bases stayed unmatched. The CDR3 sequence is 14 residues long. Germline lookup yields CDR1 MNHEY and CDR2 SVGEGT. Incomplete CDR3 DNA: TGTGCCAGCAGTGAGATGGACAGGCGGTATGGC. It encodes CASSEMDRRYG. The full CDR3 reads CASSEMDRRYGYTF.

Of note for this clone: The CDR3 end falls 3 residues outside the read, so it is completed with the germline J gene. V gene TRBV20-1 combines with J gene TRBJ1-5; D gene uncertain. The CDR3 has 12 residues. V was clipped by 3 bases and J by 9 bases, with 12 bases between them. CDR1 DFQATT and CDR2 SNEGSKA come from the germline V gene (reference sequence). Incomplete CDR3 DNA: TGCAGTGCTAGTCACCCTCAGCGGCCC. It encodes CSASHPQRP. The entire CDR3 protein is CSASHPQRPQHF.

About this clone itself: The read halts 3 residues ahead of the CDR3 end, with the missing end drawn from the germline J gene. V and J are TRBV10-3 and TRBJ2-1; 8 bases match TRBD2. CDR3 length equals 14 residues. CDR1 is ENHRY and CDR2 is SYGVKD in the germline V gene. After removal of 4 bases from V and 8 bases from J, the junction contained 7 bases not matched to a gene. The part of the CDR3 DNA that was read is TGTGCCATCAGTGGGATAGCGGGATTGTATGAG. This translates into CAISGIAGLYE. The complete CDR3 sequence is CAISGIAGLYEQFF.

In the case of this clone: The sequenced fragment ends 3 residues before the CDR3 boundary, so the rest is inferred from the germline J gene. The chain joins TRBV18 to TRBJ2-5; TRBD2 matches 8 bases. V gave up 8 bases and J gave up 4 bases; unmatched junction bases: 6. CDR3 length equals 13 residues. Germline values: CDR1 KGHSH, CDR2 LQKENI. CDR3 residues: CASPKRGPETQYF. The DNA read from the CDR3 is TGTGCCAGCCCCAAGCGGGGGCCAGAGACC. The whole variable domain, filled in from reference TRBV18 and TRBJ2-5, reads NAGVMQNPRHLVRRRGQEARLRCSPMKGHSHVYWYRQLPEEGLKFMVYLQKENIIDESGMPKERFSAEFPKEGPSILRIQQVVRGDSAAYFCASPKRGPETQYFGPGTRLLVL.

CDR3 residues: CASSPRQEMNTEAFF. The CDR3 DNA, read in part, is TGTGCCAGCAGCCCGCGACAGGAAATGAACACTGAA. This rearrangement joins TRBV7-8 to TRBJ1-1; D may be TRBD1 (6 bases). The read gets to within 3 residues of the CDR3 end, and the germline J gene fills in the rest. V gave up 5 bases and J gave up 0 bases, with 13 bases separating them. The CDR3 spans 15 residues. Germline-derived CDR1 and CDR2 are SGHVS and FQNEAQ.

The sequenced CDR3 bases are TGTGCCAGTAAGCTAGCGGGAGTCGCAGATACG. Protein: CASKLAGVADT. The entire CDR3 sequence reads CASKLAGVADTQYF. This chain joins TRBV19 and TRBJ2-3; 10 bases match TRBD2. Read coverage stops 3 residues before the CDR3 terminus; the germline J gene supplies the remainder. Trimming removed 7 bases from V and 4 bases from J; junction bases left unmatched: 5. CDR1 is LNHDA, CDR2 SQIVND, per germline (reference sequence). The CDR3 runs to 14 residues. The full variable domain, in which reference TRBV19 and TRBJ2-3 provide the parts outside the CDR3, is DGGITQSPKYLFRKEGQNVTLSCEQNLNHDAMYWYRQDPGQGLRLIYYSQIVNDFQKGDIAEGYSVSREKKESFPLTVTSAQKNPTAFYLCASKLAGVADTQYFGPGTRLTVL.

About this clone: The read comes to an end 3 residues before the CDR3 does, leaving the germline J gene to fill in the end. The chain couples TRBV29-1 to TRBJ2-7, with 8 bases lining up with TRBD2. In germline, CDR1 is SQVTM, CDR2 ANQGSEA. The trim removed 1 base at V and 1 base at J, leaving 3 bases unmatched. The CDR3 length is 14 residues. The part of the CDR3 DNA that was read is TGCAGCGTTGAAGTCGGGAGGGGTTCCTACGAG. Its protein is CSVEVGRGSYE. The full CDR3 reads CSVEVGRGSYEQYF.

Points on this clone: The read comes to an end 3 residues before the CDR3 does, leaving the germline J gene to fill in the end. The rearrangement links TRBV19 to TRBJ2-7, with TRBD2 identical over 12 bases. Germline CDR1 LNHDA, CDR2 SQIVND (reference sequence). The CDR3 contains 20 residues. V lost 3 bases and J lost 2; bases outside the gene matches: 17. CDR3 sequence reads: CASSILFGRTSGTNTYEQYF. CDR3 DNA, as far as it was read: TGTGCCAGTAGTATTTTATTTGGTAGGACTAGCGGGACTAATACCTACGAG.

CDR3 residues: CASSLWGGQGASGYTF. CDR3 DNA (partial): TGCGCCAGCAGCTTGTGGGGAGGACAGGGGGCTTCCGGC. The V gene is TRBV5-1, the J gene TRBJ1-2, with TRBD1 matching over 11 bases. The read stops 3 residues short of the end of the CDR3; the missing end is completed from the germline J gene. This CDR3 region has 16 residues. Germline CDR1 reads SGHRS; CDR2 reads YFSETQ. Together with reference TRBV5-1 and TRBJ1-2, the CDR3 gives the full variable domain: KAGVTQTPRYLIKTRGQQVTLSCSPISGHRSVSWYQQTPGQGLQFLFEYFSETQRNKGNFPGRFSGRQFSNSRSEMNVSTLELGDSALYLCASSLWGGQGASGYTFGSGTRLTVV.

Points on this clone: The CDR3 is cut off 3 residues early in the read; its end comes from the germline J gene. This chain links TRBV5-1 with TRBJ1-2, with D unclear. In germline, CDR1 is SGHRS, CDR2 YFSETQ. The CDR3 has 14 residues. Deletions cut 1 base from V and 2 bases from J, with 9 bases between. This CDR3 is CASSLRVANYGYTF. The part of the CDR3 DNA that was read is TGCGCCAGCAGCTTGAGGGTTGCCAACTATGGC.

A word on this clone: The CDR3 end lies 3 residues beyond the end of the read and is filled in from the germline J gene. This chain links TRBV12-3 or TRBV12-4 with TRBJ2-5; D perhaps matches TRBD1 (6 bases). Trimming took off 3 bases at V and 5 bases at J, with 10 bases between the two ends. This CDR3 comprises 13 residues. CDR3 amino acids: CASSFQGYETQYF. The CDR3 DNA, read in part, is TGTGCCAGCAGTTTTCAGGGGTACGAGACC.

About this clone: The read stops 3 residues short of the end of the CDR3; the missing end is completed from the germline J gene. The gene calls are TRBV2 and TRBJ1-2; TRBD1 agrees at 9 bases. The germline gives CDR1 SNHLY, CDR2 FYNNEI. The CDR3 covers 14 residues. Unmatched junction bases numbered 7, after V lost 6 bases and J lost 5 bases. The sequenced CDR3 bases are TGTGCCAGCAGCGACAGGGGGTACGCGTATGGC. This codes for CASSDRGYAYG. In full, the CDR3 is CASSDRGYAYGYTF.

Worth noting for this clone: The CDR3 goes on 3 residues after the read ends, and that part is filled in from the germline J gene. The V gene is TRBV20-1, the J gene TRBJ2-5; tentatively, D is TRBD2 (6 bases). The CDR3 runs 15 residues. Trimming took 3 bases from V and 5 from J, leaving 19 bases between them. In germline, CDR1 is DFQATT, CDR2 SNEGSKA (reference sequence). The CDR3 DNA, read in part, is TGCAGTGCTAGGGGCAGGGTCTCGGGAGTGGAGACC. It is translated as CSARGRVSGVET. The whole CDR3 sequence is CSARGRVSGVETQYF.

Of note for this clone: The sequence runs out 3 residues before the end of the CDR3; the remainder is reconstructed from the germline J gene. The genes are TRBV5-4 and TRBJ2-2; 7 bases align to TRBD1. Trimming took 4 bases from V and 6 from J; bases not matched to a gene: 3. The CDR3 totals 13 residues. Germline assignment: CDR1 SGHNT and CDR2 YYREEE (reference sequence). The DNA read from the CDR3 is TGTGCCAGCAGCGCCGACAGGGCCGGGGAG. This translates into CASSADRAGE. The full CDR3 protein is CASSADRAGELFF. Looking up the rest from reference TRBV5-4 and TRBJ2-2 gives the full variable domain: ETGVTQSPTHLIKTRGQQVTLRCSSQSGHNTVSWYQQALGQGPQFIFQYYREEENGRGNFPPRFSGLQFPNYSSELNVNALELDDSALYLCASSADRAGELFFGEGSRLTVL.